A single T cell receptor (beta chain) is shown here with its context. The CDR3 sequence is 14 residues long. The ends were cut back, 3 bases at V and 5 bases at J, with 13 bases in the middle. CDR1 and CDR2 (germline): SEHNR, FQNEAQ (reference sequence). This sample stems from a study of sequential checkpoint blockade in melanoma. About the study: First-line arms were nivolumab then ipilimumab, or the reverse, randomized 1:1. Both treatment sequences were followed by maintenance nivolumab.

Documented treatment: randomized to nivolumab then ipilimumab (arm A) or the reverse (arm B). Patients had received no earlier DNA-damaging chemotherapy. PBMC sorting kept live CD3+CD8+ cells without CD19 or CD56. Assay used: immunoSEQ multiplex PCR; TCRdb lists only in-frame clones, some missing. Of more than 5,000 clones in the sample, roughly 50% were seen once. The sequence came from a human donor with melanoma. Here the sequenced sample was CD8+ T cells sorted from blood (inferred from file names), taken from a patient given nivolumab and ipilimumab in sequence. The rearrangement joins TRBV7-9 to TRBJ2-5; TRBD1 is a possible D gene (6 bases). The CDR3 DNA reads as TGTGCCAGCAGCTTGGTGAACAGGGATGAGACCCAGTACTTC. Protein sequence: CASSLVNRDETQYF. Full variable domain (remainder filled in from reference TRBV7-9 and TRBJ2-5): DTGVSQNPRHKITKRGQNVTFRCDPISEHNRLYWYRQTLGQGPEFLTYFQNEAQLEKSRLLSDRFSAERPKGSFSTLEIQRTEQGDSAMYLCASSLVNRDETQYFGPGTRLLVL.